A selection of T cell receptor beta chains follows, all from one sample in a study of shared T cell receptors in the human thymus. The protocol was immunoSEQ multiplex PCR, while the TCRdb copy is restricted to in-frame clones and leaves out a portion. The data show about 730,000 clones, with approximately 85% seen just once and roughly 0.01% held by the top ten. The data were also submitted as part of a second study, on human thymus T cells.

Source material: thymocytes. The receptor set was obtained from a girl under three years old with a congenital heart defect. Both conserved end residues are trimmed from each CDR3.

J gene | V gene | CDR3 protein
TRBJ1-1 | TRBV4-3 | ASSQQGERTFDTEAF
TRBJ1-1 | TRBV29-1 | SVVNTEAF
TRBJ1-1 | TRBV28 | ASSSDGGGYTEAF
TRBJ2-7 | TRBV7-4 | ASSLDGQFVTYEQY
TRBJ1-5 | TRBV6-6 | ASRSQQLSNQPQH
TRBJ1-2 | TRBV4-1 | ASSQGQGFRRGYT
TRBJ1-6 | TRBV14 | ASSQAQREVGCQGHGVGSPLH
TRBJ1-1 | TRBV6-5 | ASSYSRRGWYTEAF
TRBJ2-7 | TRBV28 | ASPPTGQVRGEQY
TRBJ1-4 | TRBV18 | ASSPGGKLF
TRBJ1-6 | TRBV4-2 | ASMLSAGGSNSPLH
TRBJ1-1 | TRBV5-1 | ASSLRIDRAIDTEAF
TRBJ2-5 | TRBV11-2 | ASSLVAGGRETQY
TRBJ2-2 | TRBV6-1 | ASRRIQENTGELF
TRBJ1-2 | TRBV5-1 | ASSHPARDADPYGYT
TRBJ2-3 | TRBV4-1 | ASSYVGSGTDTQY
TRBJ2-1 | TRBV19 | ASSITGFGNGEQF
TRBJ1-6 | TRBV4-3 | ASSQEGGLESPLH
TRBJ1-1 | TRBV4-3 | ASSQDQANTEAF
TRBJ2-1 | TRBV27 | ASSPEGGRYSYNEQF
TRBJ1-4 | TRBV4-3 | ASSQDLRTVQAKLF
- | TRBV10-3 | AISHYQGIYEQY
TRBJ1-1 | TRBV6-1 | ASRPQGTDTEAF
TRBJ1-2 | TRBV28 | ASRETGVNYGYT
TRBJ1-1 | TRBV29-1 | SAGEMNTEAF
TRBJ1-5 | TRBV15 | ATADSDNQPQH
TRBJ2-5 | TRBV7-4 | ASSLRTRGTQY
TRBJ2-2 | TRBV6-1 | ASSPGNTGELF
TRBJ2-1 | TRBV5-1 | ASNGQGIYNEQF
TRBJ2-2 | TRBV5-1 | ASSLWGRGRRITGELF
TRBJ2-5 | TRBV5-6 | ASSLSTGIISRETQY
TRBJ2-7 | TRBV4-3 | ASSQVLADTSSGEQY
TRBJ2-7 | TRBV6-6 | ASSYPTGAAYEQY
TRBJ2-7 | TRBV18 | ASSPRQGYEQY
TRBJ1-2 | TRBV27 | ASSWTGGRHGYT
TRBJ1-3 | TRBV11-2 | ADKILGNTIY
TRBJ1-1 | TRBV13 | ASSPEGARTEAF
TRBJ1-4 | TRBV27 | ASSQTPVGRAIEKLF
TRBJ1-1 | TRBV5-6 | ASSLVRTNRGEAF
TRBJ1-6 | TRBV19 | ASNATGGSYNSPLH
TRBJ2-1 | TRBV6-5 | ASSYSPGVMPEQF
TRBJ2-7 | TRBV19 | ASSIRVLDYYAYDEQY
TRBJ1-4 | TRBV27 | ASSLSARTGGRLF
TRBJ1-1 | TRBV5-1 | ASSPSGLTEAF
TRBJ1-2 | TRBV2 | ASGQGNYGYT
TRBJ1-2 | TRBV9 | ASSVEGGRTFSGYT
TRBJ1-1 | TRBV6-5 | ASSYSFGSTEAF
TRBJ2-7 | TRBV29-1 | SVEDAQGAPYEQY
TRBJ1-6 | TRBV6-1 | ASRGPGQGNSPLH
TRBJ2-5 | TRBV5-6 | ASSLGRDSLQETQY
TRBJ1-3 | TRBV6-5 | ASRQTGDTGNTIY
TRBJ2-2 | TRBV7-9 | ASSLAGLAGSNTGELF
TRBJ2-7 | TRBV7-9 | ASSLGDGTSAYEQY
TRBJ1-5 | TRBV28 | ASGRNRDNQPQH